Following are 10 T cell receptor beta chains from one sample sequenced in a study of monozygotic twins with inflammatory bowel disease. TCRdb reprocessed the 5' RACE reads and reports one entry per CDR3 protein, with no DNA. The sample has over 200,000 distinct CDR3 sequences. Sequencing was performed on blood. Receptor source: a human donor with ulcerative colitis or Crohn's disease, or a healthy co-twin of an affected twin (not recorded which).

The chain is built from TRBV10-3 and TRBJ2-1; TCRdb selects TRBD2, and the lack of DNA leaves this call unchecked. The CDR3 is 18 residues long. CDR1 and CDR2 (germline): ENHRY, SYGVKD. The CDR3 spells CAISESEASEKGYNEQFF.

The rearrangement joins TRBV5-1 to TRBJ1-1; TCRdb selects TRBD1, and the lack of DNA leaves this call unchecked. CDR3 length: 19 amino acids. Germline V gene data show CDR1 as SGHRS and CDR2 as YFSETQ. CDR3 sequence reads: CASSLGNRGTRNMNTEAFF.

This chain uses TRBV7-2 with TRBJ1-1. Germline CDR1 and CDR2: SGHTA and FQGNSA. This CDR3 region has 12 residues. CDR3: CASSLAGRGAFF.

The V gene is TRBV30, the J gene TRBJ1-6. Germline assignment: CDR1 GTSNPN and CDR2 SVGIG (reference sequence). The CDR3 covers 12 residues. The chain's CDR3 is CAWSQYNSPLHF.

The CDR3 protein is CASSIMVDTEAFF. The rearrangement uses TRBV19 and TRBJ1-1. The germline V gene has CDR1 LNHDA and CDR2 SQIVND (reference sequence). This CDR3 has 13 residues.

The chain links TRBV12-3 or TRBV12-4 to TRBJ1-4. The CDR3 loop spans 14 amino acids. This CDR3 is CASSFSGFNEKLFF.

The chain carries TRBV7-2 and TRBJ2-3; TCRdb lists TRBD2, though no DNA is available to test this call. Germline V gene sequence: CDR1 SGHTA, CDR2 FQGNSA. The CDR3 has 16 residues. This CDR3 is CASSFRGGPIKDTQYF.

The chain links TRBV11-2 to TRBJ2-1. This CDR3 comprises 14 residues. CDR1 SGHAT and CDR2 FQNNGV come from the germline V gene. CDR3 residues: CASTYSRTVGEQFF.

The chain is built from TRBV12-3 or TRBV12-4 and TRBJ1-6; absent DNA, TCRdb's TRBD1 call cannot be checked. The CDR3 runs 15 residues. CDR3: CASSYRDSSNSPLHF.

The chain has TRBV5-1 and TRBJ2-2; the D gene TCRdb calls, TRBD1, cannot be checked with no DNA. Germline CDR1 reads SGHRS; CDR2 reads YFSETQ. This CDR3 has 16 amino acids. The CDR3 region is CASRALGTGNTGELFF. Variable domain in full (rest from reference TRBV5-1 and TRBJ2-2): KAGVTQTPRYLIKTRGQQVTLSCSPISGHRSVSWYQQTPGQGLQFLFEYFSETQRNKGNFPGRFSGRQFSNSRSEMNVSTLELGDSALYLCASRALGTGNTGELFFGEGSRLTVL.